Following are 8 T cell receptor beta chains from one sample sequenced in a study of technical replicates of blood from a few donors. Data came from immunoSEQ multiplex PCR; TCRdb stores just in-frame clones and leaves some out. This sample has roughly 76,000 clones; 75% to 95% occur once, and the top ten carry about 0.35%. Material: T cells isolated from PBMCs. The receptors come from a human donor in good health. Some clones in this sample may be carry-over from other donors' samples.

The CDR3 DNA reads TGTGCCAGCAGCTTAGGACTAGCGGGCGTCTACAATGAGCAGTTCTTC. Amino acids: CASSLGLAGVYNEQFF. The chain has TRBV7-9 and TRBJ2-1; the match to TRBD2 covers 10 bases. In germline, CDR1 is SEHNR, CDR2 FQNEAQ (reference sequence). The CDR3 contains 16 residues. The junction had 3 bases not matched to a gene; V was cut back by 1 base and J by 3 bases.

The CDR3 DNA follows: TGTGCCAGCAGTGTGGTTTCCGGCTCTGGAAACACCATATATTTT. Its protein is CASSVVSGSGNTIYF. This rearrangement joins TRBV2 to TRBJ1-3; D is ambiguous. The V gene's germline CDR1 is SNHLY and CDR2 FYNNEI. The CDR3 loop spans 15 amino acids. The V and J ends lost 4 bases and 0 bases respectively, with 10 bases between them.

The chain recombines TRBV2 with TRBJ2-1; 10 bases are shared with TRBD1. The CDR3 has 18 amino acids. V trimming: 5 bases; J trimming: 5 bases; junction bases outside the gene matches: 15. The germline gives CDR1 SNHLY, CDR2 FYNNEI. The CDR3 DNA is TGTGCCAGCAGTTCCCGGGACAGGGGCATAAGGTGGGACAATGAGCAGTTCTTC. It translates to CASSSRDRGIRWDNEQFF.

The rearrangement joins TRBV2 to TRBJ2-1; 9 nucleotides match TRBD2. With 0 bases clipped from V and 2 bases from J, the junction kept 2 bases outside the gene matches. The germline V gene encodes CDR1 SNHLY and CDR2 FYNNEI. This CDR3 has 16 residues. The CDR3 DNA follows: TGTGCCAGCAGTGAAGCTTCTAGCGGGGCCTACAATGAGCAGTTCTTC. Encoded protein: CASSEASSGAYNEQFF.

The rearrangement uses TRBV7-9 and TRBJ1-1; D possibly corresponds to TRBD1 (6 bases). V lost 4 bases to trimming and J lost 4 bases, with 13 bases between them. The CDR3 is 14 residues long. CDR1 is SEHNR and CDR2 is FQNEAQ in the germline V gene (reference sequence). The CDR3: CASSSKQGPTEAFF. CDR3 sequence (DNA): TGTGCCAGCAGCTCGAAACAGGGCCCCACTGAAGCTTTCTTT.

This chain connects TRBV30 to TRBJ2-1, with no clear D. Germline lookup yields CDR1 GTSNPN and CDR2 SVGIG (reference sequence). The V and J ends lost 0 bases and 5 bases respectively, with 5 bases between them. The CDR3 extends over 12 amino acids. DNA for the CDR3: TGTGCCTGGAGTGTTATAAACAATGAGCAGTTCTTC. It specifies CAWSVINNEQFF. Based on the CDR3 plus reference TRBV30 and TRBJ2-1, the full variable domain is SQTIHQWPATLVQPVGSPLSLECTVEGTSNPNLYWYRQAAGRGLQLLFYSVGIGQISSEVPQNLSASRPQDRQFILSSKKLLLSDSGFYLCAWSVINNEQFFGPGTRLTVL.

The chain is built from TRBV7-2 and TRBJ2-4; 7 bases are a match to TRBD1. V was pared by 8 bases and J by 1 base, with 2 bases of the junction left unmatched. Germline V CDR1 and CDR2: SGHTA, FQGNSA. The CDR3 sequence is 13 residues long. CDR3 DNA sequence: TGTGCCAGCTCACAGGGGGCCAAAAACATTCAGTACTTC. Its translation is CASSQGAKNIQYF.

The chain is built from TRBV28 and TRBJ1-1; the D is unclear. This CDR3 spans 14 amino acids. The V end was cut by 2 bases, the J end by 3 bases, with 10 bases between. Germline loops: CDR1 MDHEN, CDR2 SYDVKM. The CDR3 is CASSLEGGDTEAFF. The DNA of the CDR3 is TGTGCCAGCAGTTTAGAGGGCGGTGACACTGAAGCTTTCTTT.